This TCR beta chain was retrieved from a study of OX40 agonist ivuxolimab in advanced cancers. Context from the whole study: The costimulatory receptor OX40 (CD134) was targeted by ivuxolimab, a fully human IgG2 agonistic monoclonal antibody. Intravenous ivuxolimab was administered to patients every 2 weeks at six dose levels: 0.01, 0.1, 0.3, 1.5, 3 and 10 mg/kg. Of the approximately 54 dose-escalation patients, hepatocellular carcinoma was present in about 20, melanoma in some 15, renal cell carcinoma in 9 and head and neck cancer in 9. In the dose-escalation cohort, 70% to 85% of patients were male, and the mean age was approximately 60 years with a range of roughly 20 to 85. Patients were allowed to have had prior anti-PD-1, anti-PD-L1 or anti-CTLA-4 therapy, and 30% to 40% of the dose-escalation patients had previously received checkpoint inhibitors. Partial responses occurred in three dose-escalation patients, of whom one had hepatocellular carcinoma and two had cutaneous melanoma. The purpose of peripheral TCRbeta sequencing was to test whether ivuxolimab changed TCR sequence diversity and led to clonal T-cell expansion. The paper reports the monotherapy dose-escalation portion (N ≈ 50 patients) of the phase I ivuxolimab trial.

V was cut back by 6 bases and J by 4 bases, leaving a gap of 10 bases between them. Including cysteine and phenylalanine, the CDR3 has 14 amino acids. This entry keeps only the CDR3 DNA: 42 bases, framed from base 1. Per the germline V gene (reference sequence), SEHNR is the CDR1 and FQNEAQ is the CDR2. The trial excluded patients who had a history of autoimmune disease or were on systemic immunosuppression. Peripheral blood for TCR sequencing was collected from all dose cohorts at baseline, on cycle 4 day 1, and on cycle 7 day 1. The samples were taken from a phase I, first-in-human, multicenter, open-label dose-escalation trial of ivuxolimab. Adults with locally advanced or metastatic melanoma, renal cell carcinoma, hepatocellular carcinoma or head and neck squamous cell carcinoma were enrolled in the trial. CD4+ and CD8+ T cells were sorted separately from peripheral blood before TCR sequencing.

On this clone: What this receptor recognizes is not known. No base quality information exists; no much larger clone differs at one position.

Beyond this particular receptor, the publication reports: Low levels of normalized T-cell clonal expansion were also seen in some patients who did not respond. At doses of 0.1 to 3.0 mg/kg, clonal expansion of both CD4+ and CD8+ blood T cells was observed from baseline to week 6. In partial responders in the 0.1-3.0 mg/kg groups, normalized peripheral clonal expansion was found to be among the lowest, especially among CD8+ T cells. After ivuxolimab, CD8+ T cells had more expanded clones than CD4+ T cells on average. Which antigens the clonally expanded peripheral T cells were specific for was not determined.

To sequence the TCRbeta CDR3 region, genomic DNA was isolated from the sorted cells. The immunoSEQ Assay was used to sequence the TCRbeta CDR3 regions. Held by TCRdb, this immuneACCESS table contains in-frame sequences only and omits some clones. Under half of the omission traces to an unresolved V gene where checked; the cause of the rest is unknown. This sample comprises around 59,000 clones, 86% of them detected only once. The ten biggest clones cover around 0.99% of the sample. The sample here was CD4+ or CD8+ T cells sorted from blood, taken in a trial of the OX40 agonist ivuxolimab. The sequence was obtained from an adult with an advanced solid tumor such as melanoma, head and neck, liver or kidney cancer. The chain joins TRBV7-9 to TRBJ1-6; TRBD1 might be the D gene, on 5 matching bases. The bases read TGTGCCAGCAGTGCGACAGCTTATAATTCACCCCTCCACTTT. Its amino acids are CASSATAYNSPLHF.